One and the same sample provided the 8 T cell receptor beta chains below, sequenced in a study of T cell repertoires in cytomegalovirus infection. No antigen is known for these receptors. MiXCR was run by TCRdb on the reads, yielding one entry per CDR3 protein. The sample lists roughly 920,000 distinct CDR3 sequences, roughly 30% occurring once. This specimen consisted of cultured CD8+ T cells from PBMCs, obtained from culture after CMV antigen stimulation. Source of these receptors: a human donor in good health (CMV status not recorded). Some clones in this sample may be carry-over from other donors' samples.

This rearrangement joins TRBV11-2 to TRBJ2-1, with D hard to call. From germline, CDR1 is SGHAT and CDR2 FQNNGV. The length of the CDR3 is 13 residues. The V gene lost 7 bases and the J gene lost 0 bases, with 7 bases spanning the gap. CDR3 sequence (DNA): TGTGCCAGCACGGGTTTCTCCTACAATGAGCAGTTCTTC. It specifies CASTGFSYNEQFF.

This rearrangement joins TRBV28 to TRBJ2-7, with TRBD1 matching over 8 bases. CDR1 and CDR2 from the germline V gene are MDHEN and SYDVKM. CDR3 length: 18 residues. Trimming removed 4 bases from V and 0 bases from J; junction bases left unmatched: 14. The CDR3 bases are TGTGCCAGCAGTTCTATGTGGAGGACAGGGAGGAGCTCCTACGAGCAGTACGTC. Translating it yields CASSSMWRTGRSSYEQYV.

J is TRBJ1-1 and V is TRBV6-6; D remains ambiguous. The V and J ends lost 4 bases and 6 bases respectively, with 6 bases between them. Germline lookup yields CDR1 MNHNY and CDR2 SVGAGI (reference sequence). The CDR3 is 11 amino acids. This CDR3 reads CASSWGSEAFF. The DNA for the CDR3 is TGTGCCAGCAGTTGGGGATCTGAAGCTTTCTTT.

This clonotype showed up just a few times. The V call is TRBV11-3, the J call TRBJ2-3; either TRBD1 or TRBD2 may fit D (5 bases each). The germline CDR1 and CDR2 sequences are SGHNT and YENEEA. Trimming stripped 4 bases from V and 6 bases from J, with 11 bases between. The CDR3 is 13 amino acids. This chain's CDR3 is CASSSGTPDTQYF. In nucleotides, the CDR3 is TGTGCCAGCAGCTCCGGGACCCCGGATACGCAGTATTTT.

This clonotype appeared once. This chain uses TRBV20-1 with TRBJ1-1; the D gene is possibly TRBD1 (6 bases). The CDR3 loop spans 13 amino acids. V was pared by 5 bases and J by 1 base, with 11 bases between. Germline V lookup: CDR1 DFQATT, CDR2 SNEGSKA (reference sequence). The CDR3 DNA sequence: TGCAGTGCTCTGGAGGGGGAGAACACTGAAGCTTTCTTT. Residues: CSALEGENTEAFF.

This clonotype has only a few counts. The V and J genes are TRBV11-3 and TRBJ2-2, with 9 nucleotides matching TRBD2. V was clipped by 3 bases and J by 4 bases; unmatched bases: 9. This CDR3 region has 17 residues. The germline V gene encodes CDR1 SGHNT and CDR2 YENEEA. The CDR3 coding sequence is TGTGCCAGCAGCTTCCGGCCTAGCGGGGTTTTCACCGGGGAGCTGTTTTTT. Its protein product is CASSFRPSGVFTGELFF.

This clonotype was seen a few times. The rearrangement links TRBV7-9 to TRBJ1-5, with 10 bases that match TRBD1. CDR3 size: 16 residues. In germline, CDR1 is SEHNR, CDR2 FQNEAQ (reference sequence). J was trimmed by 3 bases and V by 5 bases; bases with no gene match: 7. The DNA for the CDR3 is TGTGCCAGCAGCCATGTAGGGACAGGGGACAATCAGCCCCAGCATTTT. It translates to CASSHVGTGDNQPQHF.

This clonotype has only one observation. The J gene is TRBJ2-7, the V gene TRBV2; D is unclear. The CDR3 is 13 residues long. V was shortened by 2 bases and J by 7 bases, with 12 bases between the two germline ends. From germline, CDR1 is SNHLY and CDR2 FYNNEI. CDR3 sequence reads: CASSEFRWSEQYV. The DNA for the CDR3 is TGTGCCAGCAGTGAATTCAGGTGGTCGGAGCAGTACGTC.